The table lists the clone carrying this TCR beta chain with many counts. MiXCR, run by TCRdb on the 5' RACE reads, gives a single entry per CDR3 protein. Of about 420,000 distinct CDR3 sequences listed, around a quarter are singletons. The source of the sample is a study of T-cell memory formation after mild COVID-19. Study at large: TCR clusters were mostly donor specific.

The CDR3 consists of 15 residues. The junction had 5 bases not matched to a gene; V was cut back by 3 bases and J by 3 bases. Germline CDR1 SGHRS, CDR2 YFSETQ. The TCR sequence derives from an adult woman who had mild COVID-19 (a few samples of this study predate the infection). Cell type and time point are not known. The specimen was PBMCs or a T cell subset sorted from them (not recorded which). The chain couples TRBV5-1 to TRBJ2-7; 11 bases agree with TRBD2. The CDR3 here is CASSSGTSGFYEQYF. In DNA, the CDR3 is TGCGCCAGCAGCTCCGGGACTAGCGGCTTCTACGAGCAGTACTTC.